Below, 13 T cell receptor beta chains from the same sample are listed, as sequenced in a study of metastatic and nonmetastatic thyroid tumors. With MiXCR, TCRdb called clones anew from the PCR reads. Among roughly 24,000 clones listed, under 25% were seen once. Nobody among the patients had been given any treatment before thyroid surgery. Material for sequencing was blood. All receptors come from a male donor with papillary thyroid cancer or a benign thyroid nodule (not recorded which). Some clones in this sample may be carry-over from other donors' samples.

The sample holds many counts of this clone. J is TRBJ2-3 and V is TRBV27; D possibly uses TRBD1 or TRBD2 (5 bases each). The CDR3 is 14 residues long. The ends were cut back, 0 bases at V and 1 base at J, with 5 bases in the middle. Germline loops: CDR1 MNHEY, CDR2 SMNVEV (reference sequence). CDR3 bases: TGTGCCAGCAGTTTATCGGGGGGCACAGATACGCAGTATTTT. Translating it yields CASSLSGGTDTQYF.

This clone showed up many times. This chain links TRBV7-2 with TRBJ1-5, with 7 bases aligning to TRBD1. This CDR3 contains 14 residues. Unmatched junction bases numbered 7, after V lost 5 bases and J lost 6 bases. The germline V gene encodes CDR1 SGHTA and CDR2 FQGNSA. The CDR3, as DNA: TGTGCCAGCAGCCCGCATCAGGGGGGTCAGCCCCAGCATTTT. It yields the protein CASSPHQGGQPQHF.

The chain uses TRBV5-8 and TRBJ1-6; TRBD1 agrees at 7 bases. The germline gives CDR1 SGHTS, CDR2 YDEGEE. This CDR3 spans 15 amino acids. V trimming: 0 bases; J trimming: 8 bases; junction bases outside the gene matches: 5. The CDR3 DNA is TGTGCCAGCAGCTTGGGAACAGGGGTCGATTCACCCCTCCACTTT. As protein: CASSLGTGVDSPLHF.

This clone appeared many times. The CDR3 region is CASSPSSSYNEQFF. The CDR3, as DNA: TGTGCCAGCTCACCGTCTAGCTCCTACAATGAGCAGTTCTTC. The chain links TRBV18 to TRBJ2-1, with D unclear. The CDR3 loop spans 14 amino acids. V lost 3 bases to trimming and J lost 0 bases, with 6 bases between them. Germline V gene lookup returns CDR1 KGHSH and CDR2 LQKENI.

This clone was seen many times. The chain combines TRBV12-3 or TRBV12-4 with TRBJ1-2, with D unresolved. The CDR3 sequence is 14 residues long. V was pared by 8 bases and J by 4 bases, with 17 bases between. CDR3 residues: CASGFRGRGYGYTF. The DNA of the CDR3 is TGTGCCAGCGGGTTCCGGGGTCGGGGCTATGGCTACACCTTC.

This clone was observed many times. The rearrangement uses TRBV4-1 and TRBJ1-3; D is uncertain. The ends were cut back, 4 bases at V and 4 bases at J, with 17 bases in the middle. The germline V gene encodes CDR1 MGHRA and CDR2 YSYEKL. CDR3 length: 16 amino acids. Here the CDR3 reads CASSPGLWASGNTIYF. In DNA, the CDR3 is TGCGCCAGCAGCCCTGGACTATGGGCTTCGGGAAACACCATATATTTT.

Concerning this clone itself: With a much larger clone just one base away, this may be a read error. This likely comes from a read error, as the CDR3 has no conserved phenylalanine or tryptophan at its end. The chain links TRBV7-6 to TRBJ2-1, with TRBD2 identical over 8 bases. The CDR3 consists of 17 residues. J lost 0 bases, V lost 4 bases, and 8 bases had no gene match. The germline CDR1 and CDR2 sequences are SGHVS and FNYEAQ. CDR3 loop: CASSSRLASSSYNEQFL. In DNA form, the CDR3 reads TGTGCCAGCAGCTCGCGACTAGCGTCGAGCTCCTACAATGAGCAGTTCTTA.

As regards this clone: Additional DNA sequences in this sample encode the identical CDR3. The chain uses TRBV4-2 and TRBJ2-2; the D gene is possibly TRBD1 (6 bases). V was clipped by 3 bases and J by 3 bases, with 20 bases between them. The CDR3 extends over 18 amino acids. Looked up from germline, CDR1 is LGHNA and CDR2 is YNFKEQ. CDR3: CASSQPPSGHRDTGELFF. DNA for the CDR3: TGTGCCAGCAGCCAGCCCCCGAGTGGGCACAGGGACACCGGGGAGCTGTTTTTT.

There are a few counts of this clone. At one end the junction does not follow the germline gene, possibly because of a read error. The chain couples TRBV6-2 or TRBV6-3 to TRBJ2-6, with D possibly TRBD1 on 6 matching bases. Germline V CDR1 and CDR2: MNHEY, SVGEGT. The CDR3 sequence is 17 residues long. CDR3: CASSSASGVPGSNVLAF. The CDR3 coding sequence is TGCGCCAGCAGTTCAGCATCAGGGGTACCTGGGTCCAACGTCCTGGCTTTC.

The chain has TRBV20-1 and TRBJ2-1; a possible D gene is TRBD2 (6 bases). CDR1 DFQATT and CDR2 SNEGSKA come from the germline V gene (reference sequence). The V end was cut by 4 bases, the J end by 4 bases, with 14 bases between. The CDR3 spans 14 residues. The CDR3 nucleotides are TGCAGTGCTAAGGTACTAGCTGATTACAATGAGCAGTTCTTC. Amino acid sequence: CSAKVLADYNEQFF.

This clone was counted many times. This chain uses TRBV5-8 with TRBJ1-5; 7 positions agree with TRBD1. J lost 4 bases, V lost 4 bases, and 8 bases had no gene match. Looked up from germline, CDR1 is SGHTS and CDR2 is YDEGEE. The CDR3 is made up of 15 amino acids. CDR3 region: CASSPRGQFNQPQHF. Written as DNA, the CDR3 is TGTGCCAGCAGCCCGCGGGGACAGTTTAATCAGCCCCAGCATTTT.

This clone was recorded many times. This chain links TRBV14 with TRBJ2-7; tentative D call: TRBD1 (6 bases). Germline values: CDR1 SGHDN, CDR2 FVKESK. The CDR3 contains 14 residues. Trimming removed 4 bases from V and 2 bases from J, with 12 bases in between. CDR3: CASSRRDTTYEQYF. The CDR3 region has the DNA TGTGCCAGCAGCCGCCGGGACACCACCTACGAGCAGTACTTC.

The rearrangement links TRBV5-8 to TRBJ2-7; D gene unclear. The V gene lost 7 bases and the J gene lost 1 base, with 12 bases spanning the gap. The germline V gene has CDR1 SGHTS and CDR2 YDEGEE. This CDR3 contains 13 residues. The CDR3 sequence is CASGSDFSYEQYF. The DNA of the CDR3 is TGTGCCAGCGGCTCGGATTTTTCCTACGAGCAGTACTTC.